This T cell receptor beta chain derives from a study of long-term antiretroviral therapy in people with HIV. Version v3.0 of the immunoSEQ assay was performed at survey level. TCRdb's table, derived via immunoSEQ multiplex PCR, lists solely in-frame clones and lacks some. Of around 24,000 clones in the sample, over 80% were seen once. General study points: Participants lacked recorded data on ART adherence, viral resistance or therapy changes.

Every participant gave one or more pre-ART and two or more post-ART PBMC samples. None of the participants with HIV were treated outside the United States. This clone was observed a single time. The antigen is unknown. The CDR3 loop spans 13 amino acids. The germline gives CDR1 MNHNY, CDR2 SVGAGI (reference sequence). Trimming cost V 6 bases and J 2 bases, with 10 bases left between them. This specimen was unsorted PBMCs, taken 0.4 years after starting antiretroviral therapy. The TCR comes from a man between 45 and 60 years old with HIV. The chain has TRBV6-6 and TRBJ1-2; D gene unclear. This CDR3 reads CASRGGTNYGYTF. Written as DNA, the CDR3 is TGTGCCAGCAGGGGAGGTACAAACTATGGCTACACCTTC.